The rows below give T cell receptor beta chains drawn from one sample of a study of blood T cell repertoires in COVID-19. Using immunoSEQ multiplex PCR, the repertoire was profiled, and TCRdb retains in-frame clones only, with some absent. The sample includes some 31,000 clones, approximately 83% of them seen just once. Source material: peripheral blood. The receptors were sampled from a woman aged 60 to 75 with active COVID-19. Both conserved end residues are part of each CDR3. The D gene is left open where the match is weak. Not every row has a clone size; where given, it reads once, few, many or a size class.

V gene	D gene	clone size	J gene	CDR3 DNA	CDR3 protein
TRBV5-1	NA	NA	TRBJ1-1	TGCGCCAGCAGCTCCGGAGGGACCCGTGAAGCTTTCTTT	CASSSGGTREAFF
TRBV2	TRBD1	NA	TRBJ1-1	TGTGCCAGCAGGGTACAGGGGGCGCCCAGCACTGAAGCTTTCTTT	CASRVQGAPSTEAFF
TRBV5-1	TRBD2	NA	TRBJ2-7	TGCGCCAGCAGCTTGGGGACTAGCAACCACGAGCAGTACTTC	CASSLGTSNHEQYF
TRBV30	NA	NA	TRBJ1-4	TGTGCCTGGAGCGAGGGGGTCACTAATGAAAAACTGTTTTTT	CAWSEGVTNEKLFF
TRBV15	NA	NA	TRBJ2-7	TGTGCCACCAGCAGTTCTACAGGAGTTGGGTACTTC	CATSSSTGVGYF
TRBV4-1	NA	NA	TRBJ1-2	TGCGCCAGCAGCCAACACGACAGGCGGTCAAACTATGGCTACACCTTC	CASSQHDRRSNYGYTF
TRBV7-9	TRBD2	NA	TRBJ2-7	TGTGCCAGCAGCTTCGGGACTAGCGGAACTTACGAGCAGTACTTC	CASSFGTSGTYEQYF
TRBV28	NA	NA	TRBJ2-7	TGTGCCAGCAATACTATAAGATCCTACGAGCAGTACTTC	CASNTIRSYEQYF
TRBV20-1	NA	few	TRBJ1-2	TGCAGTGCTAGAGACGACAGTAGCTACACCTTC	CSARDDSSYTF
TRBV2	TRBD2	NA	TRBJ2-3	TGTGCCAGCAGTGTACAAGCGGGAGTAAGCACAGATACGCAGTATTTT	CASSVQAGVSTDTQYF
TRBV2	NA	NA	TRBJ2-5	TGTGCCAGCAGTGAAGATTTTGGTAGGGGTCAAGAGACCCAGTACTTC	CASSEDFGRGQETQYF